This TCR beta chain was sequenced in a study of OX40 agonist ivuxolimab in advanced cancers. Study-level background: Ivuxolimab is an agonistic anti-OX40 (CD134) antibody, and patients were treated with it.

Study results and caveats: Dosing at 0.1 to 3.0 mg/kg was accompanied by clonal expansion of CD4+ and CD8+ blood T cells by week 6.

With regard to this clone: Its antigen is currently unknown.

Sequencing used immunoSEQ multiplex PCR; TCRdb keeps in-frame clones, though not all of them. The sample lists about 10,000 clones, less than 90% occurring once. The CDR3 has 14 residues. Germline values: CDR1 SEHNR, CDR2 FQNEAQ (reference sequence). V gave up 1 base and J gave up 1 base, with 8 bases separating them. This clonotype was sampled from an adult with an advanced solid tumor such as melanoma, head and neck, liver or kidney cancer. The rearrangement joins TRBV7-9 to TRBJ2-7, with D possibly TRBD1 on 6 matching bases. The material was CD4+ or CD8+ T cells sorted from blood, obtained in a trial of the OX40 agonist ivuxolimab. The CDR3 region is CASSLDRVSYEQYF. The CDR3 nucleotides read TGTGCCAGCAGCTTAGACAGGGTTTCCTACGAGCAGTACTTC.